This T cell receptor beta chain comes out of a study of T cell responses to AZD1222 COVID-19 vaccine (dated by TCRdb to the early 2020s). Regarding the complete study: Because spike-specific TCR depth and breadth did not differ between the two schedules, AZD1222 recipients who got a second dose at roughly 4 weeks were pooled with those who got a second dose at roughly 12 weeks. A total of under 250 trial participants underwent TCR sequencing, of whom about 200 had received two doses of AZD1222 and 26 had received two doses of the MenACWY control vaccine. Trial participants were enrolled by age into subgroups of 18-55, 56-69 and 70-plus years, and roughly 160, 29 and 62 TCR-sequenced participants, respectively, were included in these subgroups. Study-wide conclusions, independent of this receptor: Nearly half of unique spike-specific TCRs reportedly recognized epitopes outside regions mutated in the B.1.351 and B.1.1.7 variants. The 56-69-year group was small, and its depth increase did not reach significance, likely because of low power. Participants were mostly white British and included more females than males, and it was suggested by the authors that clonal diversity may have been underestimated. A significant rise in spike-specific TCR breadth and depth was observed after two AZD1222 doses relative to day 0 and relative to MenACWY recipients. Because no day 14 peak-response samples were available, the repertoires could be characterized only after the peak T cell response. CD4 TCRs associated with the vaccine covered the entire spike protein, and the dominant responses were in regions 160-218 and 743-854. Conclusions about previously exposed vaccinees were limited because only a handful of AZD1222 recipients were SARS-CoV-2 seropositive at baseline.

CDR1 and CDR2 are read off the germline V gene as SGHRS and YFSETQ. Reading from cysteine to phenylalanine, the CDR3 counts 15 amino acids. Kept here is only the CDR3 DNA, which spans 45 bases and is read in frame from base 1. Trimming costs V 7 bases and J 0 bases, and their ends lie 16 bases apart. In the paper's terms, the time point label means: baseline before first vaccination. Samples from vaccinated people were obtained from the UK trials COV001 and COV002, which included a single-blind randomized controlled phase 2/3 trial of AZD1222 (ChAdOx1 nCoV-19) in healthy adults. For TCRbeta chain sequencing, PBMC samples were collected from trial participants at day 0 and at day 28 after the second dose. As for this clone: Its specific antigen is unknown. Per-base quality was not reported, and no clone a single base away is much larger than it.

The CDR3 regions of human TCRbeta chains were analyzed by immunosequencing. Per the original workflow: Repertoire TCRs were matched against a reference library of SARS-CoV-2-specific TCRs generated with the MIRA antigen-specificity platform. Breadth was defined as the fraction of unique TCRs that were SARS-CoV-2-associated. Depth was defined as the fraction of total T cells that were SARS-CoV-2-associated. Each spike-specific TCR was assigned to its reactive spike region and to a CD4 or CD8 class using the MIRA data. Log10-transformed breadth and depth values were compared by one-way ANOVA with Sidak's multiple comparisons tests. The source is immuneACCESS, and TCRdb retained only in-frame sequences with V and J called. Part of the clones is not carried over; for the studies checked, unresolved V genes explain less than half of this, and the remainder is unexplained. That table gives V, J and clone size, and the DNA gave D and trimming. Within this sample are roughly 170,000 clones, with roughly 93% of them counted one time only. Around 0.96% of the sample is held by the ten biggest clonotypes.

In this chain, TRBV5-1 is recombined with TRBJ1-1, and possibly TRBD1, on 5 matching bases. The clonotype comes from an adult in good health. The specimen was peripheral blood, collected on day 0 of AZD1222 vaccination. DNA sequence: TGCGCCAGCGGAAGTACCGGGACGGTGAACACTGAAGCTTTCTTT. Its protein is CASGSTGTVNTEAFF.